This T cell receptor beta chain came from a study of T cell repertoires in cytomegalovirus infection (dated by TCRdb to the late 2010s). Regarding the complete study: Alongside well-studied HLA-B-restricted epitopes, the peptide stimulations were aimed at recently identified HLA-C-restricted CMV epitopes, whose presentation resists viral immunomodulation. Donor HLA type was relevant to the analysis, as public TCR beta signatures indicated carriage of CMV infection together with the matching HLA type.

Reading the label with the study, this specimen's treatment or condition is: in vitro stimulation with specific CMV peptide epitopes to enrich CMV-specific T cells. For sequencing, an Illumina HiSeq 1500 was employed. In TCRdb, the public reads were trimmed at Q25 with fastp and aligned with MiXCR, with productive beta chains retained. Records with the same CDR3 protein are collapsed into one entry carrying the most frequent genes and DNA. The sample records under 200,000 distinct CDR3 sequences, less than 25% of which are singletons. The top ten hold roughly 25% of the sample. Findings and caveats that apply to the study as a whole: In the ex vivo response, HLA-C-restricted CMV-specific TCR beta clonotypes were dominant, and in two of eight donors the single most frequent clonotype came from this HLA-C-restricted group. Cumulative frequency of public TCR beta family members discriminated carriers of CMV infection plus the relevant HLA type in this cohort and an independent 352-donor cohort.

This clonotype occurred many times. The clone's antigen remains unknown. Base qualities were left out, and no much larger clone turns up one base away. The starting material was CD8+ T cells from cultured PBMCs, obtained from culture after CMV antigen stimulation. The TCR sequence derives from a human donor in good health (CMV status not recorded). Some clones in this sample may be carry-over from other donors' samples.

The sequenced DNA is TGTGCCAGCAGCCCCACCGACTCCTACGAGCAGTACTTC. Its translation is CASSPTDSYEQYF. The chain joins TRBV7-9 to TRBJ2-7; a confident D gene designation cannot be given. Between the V and J ends, shortened by 5 bases and 0 bases respectively, the junction contains 8 bases. Including cysteine and phenylalanine, the CDR3 has 13 amino acids. This entry keeps only the CDR3 DNA: 39 bases, framed from base 1. As encoded in the germline V gene (reference sequence), CDR1 is SEHNR while CDR2 is FQNEAQ.